This TCR beta chain was sequenced in a study of CD8 T cells in ankylosing spondylitis. Broader study findings: The study identified a TCR beta motif of roughly eight highly homologous variants that appeared characteristic of ankylosing spondylitis blood. Clones linked with disease were CD8+ and fairly uncommon in the peripheral blood. From matched ankylosing spondylitis synovial fluid, disease-linked clones were reportedly recovered at significantly enriched levels.

Libraries for TCR beta were made by quantitative 5'-RACE with molecular barcodes. TCRdb ran MiXCR on the 5' RACE reads and lists one entry per CDR3 protein. The table includes 35,000 or so distinct CDR3 sequences, 6% detected once. There are many counts of this clonotype. Its antigen is not known. Germline CDR1 is MNHEY and CDR2 is SVGEGT. The V end lost 5 bases, the J end lost 4 bases, and 14 bases lay between the germline ends. CDR3 length equals 14 residues. The source material was blood, either unsorted or a sorted T cell fraction (not recorded which). The chain joins TRBV6-2 or TRBV6-3 to TRBJ1-2; weak D call: TRBD1 (6 bases). The clonotype comes from a male donor with ankylosing spondylitis or in good health (not recorded which). The CDR3 DNA reads as TGTGCCAGCAGTGCCACCGGACAGCCCTATGGCTACACCTTC. It is translated as CASSATGQPYGYTF.